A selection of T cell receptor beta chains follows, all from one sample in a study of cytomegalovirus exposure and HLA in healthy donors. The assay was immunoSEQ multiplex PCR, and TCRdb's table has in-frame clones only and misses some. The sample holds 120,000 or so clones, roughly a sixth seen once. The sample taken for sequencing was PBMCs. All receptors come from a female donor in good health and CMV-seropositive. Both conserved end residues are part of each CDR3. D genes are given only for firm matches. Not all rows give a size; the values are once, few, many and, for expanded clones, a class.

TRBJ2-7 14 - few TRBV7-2 CASSFTAGNYEQYF TGTGCCAGCAGCTTTACGGCAGGGAACTACGAGCAGTACTTC
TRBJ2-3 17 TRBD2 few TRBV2 CASSDWAAGVETDTQYF TGTGCCAGCAGTGATTGGGCCGCGGGAGTAGAAACAGATACGCAGTATTTT
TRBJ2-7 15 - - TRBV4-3 CASSQDAGETYEQYF TGCGCCAGCAGCCAAGATGCAGGGGAGACCTACGAGCAGTACTTC
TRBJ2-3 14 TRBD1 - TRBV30 CAWDTGVRPDTQYF TGTGCCTGGGATACAGGGGTTCGTCCAGATACGCAGTATTTT
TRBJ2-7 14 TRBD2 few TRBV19 CASSTSGTTYEQYF TGTGCCAGTAGCACTAGCGGGACAACCTACGAGCAGTACTTC
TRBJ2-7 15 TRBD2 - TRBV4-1 CASSQLEGLASEQYF TGCGCCAGCAGCCAACTTGAAGGACTAGCCAGCGAGCAGTACTTC
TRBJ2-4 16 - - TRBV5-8 CASSKTGLLAKNIQYF TGTGCCAGCAGCAAAACAGGATTATTAGCCAAAAACATTCAGTACTTC
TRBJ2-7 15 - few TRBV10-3 CAISLLGLVAGEQYF TGTGCCATCAGTTTGTTGGGGCTAGTAGCTGGGGAGCAGTACTTC
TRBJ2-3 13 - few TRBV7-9 CASSPAATDTQYF TGTGCCAGCAGCCCAGCGGCCACAGATACGCAGTATTTT
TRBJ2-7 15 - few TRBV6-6 CASSQRFGQSYEQYF TGTGCCAGCAGCCAACGATTTGGACAGTCCTACGAGCAGTACTTC
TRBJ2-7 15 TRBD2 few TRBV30 CAWSVGLAGPYEQYF TGTGCCTGGAGTGTGGGACTAGCGGGACCCTACGAGCAGTACTTC
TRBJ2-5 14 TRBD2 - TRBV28 CASSFLLAGKTQYF TGTGCCAGCAGTTTTTTACTAGCGGGGAAGACCCAGTACTTC
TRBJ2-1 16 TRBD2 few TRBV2 CASRVTSGGFYNEQFF TGTGCCAGCAGAGTGACTAGCGGGGGGTTCTACAATGAGCAGTTCTTC
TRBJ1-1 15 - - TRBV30 CAWTRLTYRVGEAFF TGTGCCTGGACTCGTCTTACCTACAGGGTTGGGGAAGCTTTCTTT
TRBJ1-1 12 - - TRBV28 CASSLAGKKAFF TGTGCCAGCAGTTTGGCCGGGAAAAAAGCTTTCTTT
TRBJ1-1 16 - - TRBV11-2 CASSWGVRTENTEAFF TGTGCCAGCAGTTGGGGCGTTAGGACAGAGAACACTGAAGCTTTCTTT
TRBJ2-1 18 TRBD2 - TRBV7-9 CASSFTEPTSGAYNEQFF TGTGCCAGCAGCTTTACGGAACCGACTAGCGGAGCCTACAATGAGCAGTTCTTC
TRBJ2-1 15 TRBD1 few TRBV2 CASSERQGGSNEQFF TGTGCCAGCAGTGAACGACAGGGGGGAAGCAATGAGCAGTTCTTC
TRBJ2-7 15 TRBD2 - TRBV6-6 CASSSSGRSSYEQYF TGTGCCAGCAGTTCTAGCGGGAGGAGCTCCTACGAGCAGTACTTC
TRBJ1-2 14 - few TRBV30 CAWSVSRQIYGYTF TGTGCCTGGAGTGTATCAAGACAGATCTATGGCTACACCTTC
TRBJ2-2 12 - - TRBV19 CASNTNTGELFF TGTGCCAGTAACACCAACACCGGGGAGCTGTTTTTT
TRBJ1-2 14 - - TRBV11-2 CASSLLTLNYGYTF TGTGCCAGCAGCCTACTGACACTGAACTATGGCTACACCTTC
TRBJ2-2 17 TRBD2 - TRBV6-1 CASRELAGPYYTGELFF TGTGCCAGCAGGGAACTAGCGGGACCCTACTACACCGGGGAGCTGTTTTTT
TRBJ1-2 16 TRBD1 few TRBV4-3 CASSQGPQGANYGYTF TGCGCCAGCAGCCAAGGACCTCAGGGGGCGAACTATGGCTACACCTTC
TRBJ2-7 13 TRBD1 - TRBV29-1 CSVVRDSSYEQYF TGCAGCGTTGTCCGGGACAGCTCCTACGAGCAGTACTTC
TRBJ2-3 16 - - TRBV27 CASSLGQGRYTDTQYF TGTGCCAGCAGTTTAGGGCAGGGGCGTTACACAGATACGCAGTATTTT
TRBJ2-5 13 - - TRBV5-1 CASSSRGTETQYF TGCGCCAGCAGCTCTAGGGGCACAGAGACCCAGTACTTC
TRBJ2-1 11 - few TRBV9 CASSSSNEQFF TGTGCCAGCAGCTCCAGTAATGAGCAGTTCTTC
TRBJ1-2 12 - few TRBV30 CAWSKQTVGYTF TGTGCCTGGAGTAAACAGACAGTCGGCTACACCTTC